This T cell receptor beta chain was sequenced during a study of identical twins. General study results and limits: Its conclusions, products of cross-sectional statistical analysis, did not come from following the same donors.

MiXCR, run by TCRdb on the 5' RACE reads, gives a single entry per CDR3 protein. The data show approximately 1.8 million distinct CDR3 sequences, 32% seen once. To note about this clonotype: Its antigen is unidentified.

Everyone who gave samples was a healthy Caucasian. The CDR3 runs to 13 residues. Trimming took off 11 bases at V and 0 bases at J, with 14 bases between the two ends. CDR1 is MDHEN, CDR2 SYDVKM, per germline. Specimen: cord blood. The receptor's source is a newborn girl in good health. The rearrangement uses TRBV28 and TRBJ2-7; tentatively, D is TRBD1 (5 bases). DNA for the CDR3: TGTGCCTGCAATTCCGACAGCTCCTACGAGCAGTACTTC. As protein: CACNSDSSYEQYF.